This TCR beta chain was identified during a study of cytotoxic CD8 clonotypes in ibrutinib-treated CLL. Losses at the gene ends were 5 bases for V and 3 bases for J; bases not matched to a gene: 3. This CDR3 comprises 16 residues. Germline assignment: CDR1 SGHDN and CDR2 FVKESK. Study-wide findings and caveats: At the start, clonality exceeded age-matched healthy donors and followed circulating CD8+ T-cell counts.

This clone was seen a few times. Its antigen is unidentified. Assay used: immunoSEQ multiplex PCR; TCRdb lists only in-frame clones, some missing. The profile shows about 56,000 clones, around 60% of them singletons. The V and J genes are TRBV14 and TRBJ2-6; TRBD1 aligns across 11 bases. Sample: PBMCs, taken after 24 months of ibrutinib treatment. The receptor was derived from a human donor with chronic lymphocytic leukemia. CDR3 loop: CASSWTGGRGANVLTF. CDR3 nucleotides: TGTGCCAGCAGCTGGACAGGGGGCCGTGGGGCCAACGTCCTGACTTTC. Variable domain in full (rest from reference TRBV14 and TRBJ2-6): EAGVTQFPSHSVIEKGQTVTLRCDPISGHDNLYWYRRVMGKEIKFLLHFVKESKQDESGMPNNRFLAERTGGTYSTLKVQPAELEDSGVYFCASSWTGGRGANVLTFGAGSRLTVL.